This record concerns one T cell receptor (beta chain) sequence. This CDR3 is built from 15 residues. The method was immunoSEQ multiplex PCR; TCRdb's version includes in-frame clones alone and lacks a portion of them. This repertoire shows about 160,000 clones, 70% to 90% found once; its top ten account for approximately 0.99%. This sample stems from a study of blood T cell repertoires in COVID-19. V gene TRBV21-1 combines with J gene TRBJ2-5; the DNA was not compared with TRBD2, the D call given in the table. TRBV21-1 is an annotated pseudogene. The receptor was isolated from a man aged 35-49 years with acute or convalescent COVID-19. The sequencing input was peripheral blood. The CDR3 protein is CASIPLAGVKETQYF. The CDR3 region has the DNA TGTGCCAGCATCCCACTAGCGGGGGTAAAAGAGACCCAGTACTTC.